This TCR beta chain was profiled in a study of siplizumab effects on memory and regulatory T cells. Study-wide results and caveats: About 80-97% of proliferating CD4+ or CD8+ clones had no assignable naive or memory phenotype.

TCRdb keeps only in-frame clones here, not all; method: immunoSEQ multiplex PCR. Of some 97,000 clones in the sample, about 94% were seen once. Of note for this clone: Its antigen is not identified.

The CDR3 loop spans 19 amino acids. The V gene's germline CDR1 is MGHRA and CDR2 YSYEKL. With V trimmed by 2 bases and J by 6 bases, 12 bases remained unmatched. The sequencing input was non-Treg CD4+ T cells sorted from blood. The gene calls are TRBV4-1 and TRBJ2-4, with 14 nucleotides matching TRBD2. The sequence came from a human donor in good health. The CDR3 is CASSQLGGTSGSVGNIQYF. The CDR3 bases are TGCGCCAGCAGCCAACTAGGAGGGACTAGCGGGAGTGTCGGAAACATTCAGTACTTC.